This T cell receptor (beta chain) was obtained from a study of graft-versus-host responses after intestinal transplantation. Study context: Multivisceral, liver-intestinal, or isolated intestinal grafts were transplanted into recipients. Every recipient had anti-thymocyte globulin induction and 2 to 4 years of tacrolimus plus steroids. Study-wide results and limits: The authors found GvH clones in recipient marrow, some appearing first in ileum or blood.

The method was immunoSEQ multiplex PCR; TCRdb's version includes in-frame clones alone and lacks a portion of them. The sample includes about 110,000 clones, around 94% seen only once; the top ten take 1% to 1.5%. Only one count was recorded for this clone. Its target is unknown. This receptor was taken from a human donor who was the organ donor for an intestinal transplant. The input for sequencing was unstimulated CD8+ T cells sorted from spleen or lymph node cells, taken before transplant.

In DNA form, the CDR3 reads TGTGCCAGCAGCCAAACCGGGACTAGCGCGACCTACGAGCAGTACTTC. This gives the protein CASSQTGTSATYEQYF. V gene TRBV4-2 combines with J gene TRBJ2-7; 10 positions agree with TRBD2. V trimming: 2 bases; J trimming: 2 bases; junction bases outside the gene matches: 6. Looked up from germline, CDR1 is LGHNA and CDR2 is YNFKEQ. This CDR3 is 16 amino acids long.